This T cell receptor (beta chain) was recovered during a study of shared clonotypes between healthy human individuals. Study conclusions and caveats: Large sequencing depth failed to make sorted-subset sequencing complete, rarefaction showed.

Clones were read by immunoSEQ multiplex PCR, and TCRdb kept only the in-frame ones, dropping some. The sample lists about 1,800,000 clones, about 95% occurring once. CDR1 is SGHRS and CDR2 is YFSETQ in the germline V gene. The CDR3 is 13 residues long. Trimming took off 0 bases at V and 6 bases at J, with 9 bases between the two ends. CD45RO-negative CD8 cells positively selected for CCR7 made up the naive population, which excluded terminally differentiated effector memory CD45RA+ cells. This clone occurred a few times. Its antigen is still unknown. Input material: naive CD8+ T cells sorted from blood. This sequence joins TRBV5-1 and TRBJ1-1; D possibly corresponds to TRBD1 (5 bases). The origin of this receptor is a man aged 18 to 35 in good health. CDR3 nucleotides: TGCGCCAGCAGCTTGGCCACGGGGGCTGAAGCTTTCTTT. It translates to CASSLATGAEAFF.